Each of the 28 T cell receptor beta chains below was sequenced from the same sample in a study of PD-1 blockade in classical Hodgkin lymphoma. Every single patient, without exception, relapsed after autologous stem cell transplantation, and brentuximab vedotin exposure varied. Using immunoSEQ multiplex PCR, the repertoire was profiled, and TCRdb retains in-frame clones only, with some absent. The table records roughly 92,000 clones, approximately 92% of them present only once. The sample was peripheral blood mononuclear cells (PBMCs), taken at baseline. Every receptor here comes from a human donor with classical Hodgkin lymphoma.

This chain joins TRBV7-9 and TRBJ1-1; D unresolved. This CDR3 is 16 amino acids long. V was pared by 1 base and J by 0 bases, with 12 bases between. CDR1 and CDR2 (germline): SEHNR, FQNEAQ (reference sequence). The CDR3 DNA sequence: TGTGCCAGCAGCTTAGGGTTCGGGGAGATGAACACTGAAGCTTTCTTT. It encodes CASSLGFGEMNTEAFF.

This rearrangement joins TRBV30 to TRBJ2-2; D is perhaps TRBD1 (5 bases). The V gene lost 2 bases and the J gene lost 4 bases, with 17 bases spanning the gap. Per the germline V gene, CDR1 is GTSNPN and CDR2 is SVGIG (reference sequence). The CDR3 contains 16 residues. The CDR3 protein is CAWSRQGLSSTGELFF. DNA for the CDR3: TGTGCCTGGAGTCGGCAGGGTCTGTCCTCCACCGGGGAGCTGTTTTTT.

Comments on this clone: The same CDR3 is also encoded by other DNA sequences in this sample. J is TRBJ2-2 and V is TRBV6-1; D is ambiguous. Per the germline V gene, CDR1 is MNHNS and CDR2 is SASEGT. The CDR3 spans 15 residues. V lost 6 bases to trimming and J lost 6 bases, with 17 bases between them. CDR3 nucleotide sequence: TGTGCCAGCAGCACGCGCCCTGTGAGGCCCGGGGAGCTGTTTTTT. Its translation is CASSTRPVRPGELFF.

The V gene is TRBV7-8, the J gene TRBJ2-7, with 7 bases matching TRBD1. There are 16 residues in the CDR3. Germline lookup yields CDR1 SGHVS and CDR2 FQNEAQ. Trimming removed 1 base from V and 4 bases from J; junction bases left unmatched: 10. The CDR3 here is CASSLGVPGQRYEQYF. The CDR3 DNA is TGTGCCAGCAGCTTAGGAGTCCCGGGACAGCGGTACGAGCAGTACTTC.

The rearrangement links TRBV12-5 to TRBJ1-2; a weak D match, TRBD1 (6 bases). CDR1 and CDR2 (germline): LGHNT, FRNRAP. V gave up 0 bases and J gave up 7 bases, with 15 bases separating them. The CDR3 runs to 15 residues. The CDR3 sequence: CASGLVPGGQGGYTF. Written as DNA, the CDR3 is TGTGCTAGTGGTTTGGTACCGGGGGGCCAGGGTGGCTACACCTTC. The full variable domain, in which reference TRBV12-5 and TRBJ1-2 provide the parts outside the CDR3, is DARVTQTPRHKVTEMGQEVTMRCQPILGHNTVFWYRQTMMQGLELLAYFRNRAPLDDSGMPKDRFSAEMPDATLATLKIQPSEPRDSAVYFCASGLVPGGQGGYTFGSGTRLTVV.

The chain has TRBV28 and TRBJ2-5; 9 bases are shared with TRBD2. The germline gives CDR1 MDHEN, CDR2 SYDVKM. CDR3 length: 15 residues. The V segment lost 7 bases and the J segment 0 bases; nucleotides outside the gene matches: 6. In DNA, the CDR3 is TGTGCCAGCACCCTTAGCGGGAGAAACCAAGAGACCCAGTACTTC. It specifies CASTLSGRNQETQYF.

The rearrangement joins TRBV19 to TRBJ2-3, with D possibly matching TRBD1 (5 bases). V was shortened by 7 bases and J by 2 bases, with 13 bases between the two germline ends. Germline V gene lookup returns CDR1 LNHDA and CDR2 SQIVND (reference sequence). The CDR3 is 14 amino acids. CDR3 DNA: TGTGCCAGTACTCCCTCCAGGGACACAGATACGCAGTATTTT. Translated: CASTPSRDTDTQYF.

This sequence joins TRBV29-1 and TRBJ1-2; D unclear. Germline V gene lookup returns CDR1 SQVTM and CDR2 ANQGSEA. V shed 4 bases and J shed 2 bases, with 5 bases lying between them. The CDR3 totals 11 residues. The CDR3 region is CSVAVNYGYTF. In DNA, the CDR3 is TGCAGCGTTGCAGTAAACTATGGCTACACCTTC. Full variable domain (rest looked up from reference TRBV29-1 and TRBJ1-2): SAVISQKPSRDICQRGTSLTIQCQVDSQVTMMFWYRQQPGQSLTLIATANQGSEATYESGFVIDKFPISRPNLTFSTLTVSNMSPEDSSIYLCSVAVNYGYTFGSGTRLTVV.

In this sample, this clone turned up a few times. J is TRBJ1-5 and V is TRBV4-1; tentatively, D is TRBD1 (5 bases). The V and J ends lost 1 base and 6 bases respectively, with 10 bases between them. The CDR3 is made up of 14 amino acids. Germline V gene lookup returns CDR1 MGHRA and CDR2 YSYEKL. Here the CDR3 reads CASSQVQGSQPQHF. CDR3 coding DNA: TGCGCCAGCAGCCAAGTTCAGGGTTCTCAGCCCCAGCATTTT.

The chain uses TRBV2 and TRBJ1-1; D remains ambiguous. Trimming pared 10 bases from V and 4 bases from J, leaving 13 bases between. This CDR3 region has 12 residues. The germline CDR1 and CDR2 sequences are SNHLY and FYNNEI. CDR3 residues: CATIQVSTEAFF. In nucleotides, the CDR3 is TGTGCCACGATCCAGGTTAGCACTGAAGCTTTCTTT. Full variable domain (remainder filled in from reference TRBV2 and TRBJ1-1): EPEVTQTPSHQVTQMGQEVILRCVPISNHLYFYWYRQILGQKVEFLVSFYNNEISEKSEIFDDQFSVERPDGSNFTLKIRSTKLEDSAMYFCATIQVSTEAFFGQGTRLTVV.

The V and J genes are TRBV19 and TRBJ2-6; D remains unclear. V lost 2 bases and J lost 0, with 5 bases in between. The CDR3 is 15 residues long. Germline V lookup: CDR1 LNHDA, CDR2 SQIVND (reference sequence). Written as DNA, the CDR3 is TGTGCCAGTAGTATACTGGACTCTGGGGCCAACGTCCTGACTTTC. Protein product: CASSILDSGANVLTF.

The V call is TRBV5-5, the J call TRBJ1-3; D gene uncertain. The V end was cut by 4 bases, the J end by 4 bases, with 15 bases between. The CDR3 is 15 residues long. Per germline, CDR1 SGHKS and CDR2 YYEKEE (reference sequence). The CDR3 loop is CASSLQSGVGNTIYF. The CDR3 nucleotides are TGTGCCAGCAGCCTCCAGTCCGGTGTCGGAAACACCATATATTTT. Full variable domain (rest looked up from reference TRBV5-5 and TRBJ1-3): DAGVTQSPTHLIKTRGQQVTLRCSPISGHKSVSWYQQVLGQGPQFIFQYYEKEERGRGNFPDRFSARQFPNYSSELNVNALLLGDSALYLCASSLQSGVGNTIYFGEGSWLTVV.

The CDR3 loop reads CASSLEAREGWETQYF. CDR3 bases: TGTGCCAGCAGCTTAGAAGCGCGGGAGGGTTGGGAGACCCAGTACTTC. This chain links TRBV7-2 with TRBJ2-5; 9 bases are a match to TRBD2. The CDR3 consists of 16 residues. After removal of 1 base from V and 5 bases from J, the junction contained 8 bases not matched to a gene. Germline CDR1 reads SGHTA; CDR2 reads FQGNSA.

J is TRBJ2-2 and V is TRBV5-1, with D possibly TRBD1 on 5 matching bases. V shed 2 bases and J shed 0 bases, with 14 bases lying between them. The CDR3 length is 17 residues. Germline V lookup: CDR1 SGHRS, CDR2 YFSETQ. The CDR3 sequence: CASSFLGLSPNTGELFF. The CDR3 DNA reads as TGCGCCAGCAGCTTCCTGGGGCTATCCCCGAACACCGGGGAGCTGTTTTTT.

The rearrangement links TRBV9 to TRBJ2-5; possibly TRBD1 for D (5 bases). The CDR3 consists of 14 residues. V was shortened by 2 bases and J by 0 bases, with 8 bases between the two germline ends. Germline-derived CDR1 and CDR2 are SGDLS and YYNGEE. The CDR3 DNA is TGTGCCAGCAGCGTTTGGGGCAACCAAGAGACCCAGTACTTC. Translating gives CASSVWGNQETQYF.

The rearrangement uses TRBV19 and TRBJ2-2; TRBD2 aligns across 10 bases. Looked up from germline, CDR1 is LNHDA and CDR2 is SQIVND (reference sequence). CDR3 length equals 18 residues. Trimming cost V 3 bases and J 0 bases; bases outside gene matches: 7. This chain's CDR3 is CASSIAGTSDSNTGELFF. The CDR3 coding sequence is TGTGCCAGTAGTATCGCCGGGACTAGCGATTCGAACACCGGGGAGCTGTTTTTT.

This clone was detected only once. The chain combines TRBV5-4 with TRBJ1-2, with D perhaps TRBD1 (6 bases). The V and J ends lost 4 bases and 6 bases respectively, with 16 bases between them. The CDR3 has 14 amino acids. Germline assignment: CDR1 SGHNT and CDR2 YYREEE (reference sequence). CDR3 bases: TGTGCCAGCAGCCCCCGCCGGGGGCGCAATGGCTACACCTTC. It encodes CASSPRRGRNGYTF.

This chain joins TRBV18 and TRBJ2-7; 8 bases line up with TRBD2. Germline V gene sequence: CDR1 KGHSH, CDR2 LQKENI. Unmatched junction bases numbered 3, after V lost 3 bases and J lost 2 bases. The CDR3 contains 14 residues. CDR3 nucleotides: TGTGCCAGCTCACCGACTAGCGAGACCTACGAGCAGTACTTC. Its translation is CASSPTSETYEQYF. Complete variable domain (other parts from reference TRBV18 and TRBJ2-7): NAGVMQNPRHLVRRRGQEARLRCSPMKGHSHVYWYRQLPEEGLKFMVYLQKENIIDESGMPKERFSAEFPKEGPSILRIQQVVRGDSAAYFCASSPTSETYEQYFGPGTRLTVT.

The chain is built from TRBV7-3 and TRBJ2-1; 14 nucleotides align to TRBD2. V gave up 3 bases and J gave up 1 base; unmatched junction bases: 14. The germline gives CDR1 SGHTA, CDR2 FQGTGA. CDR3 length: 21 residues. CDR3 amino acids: CASSFPGTSGSTSESYNEQFF. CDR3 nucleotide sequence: TGTGCCAGCAGCTTTCCCGGGACTAGCGGGAGTACTTCAGAGTCCTACAATGAGCAGTTCTTC.

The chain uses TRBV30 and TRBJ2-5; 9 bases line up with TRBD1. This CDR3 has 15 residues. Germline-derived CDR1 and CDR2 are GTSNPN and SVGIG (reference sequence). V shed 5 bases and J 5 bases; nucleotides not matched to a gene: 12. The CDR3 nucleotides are TGTGCCTGGGACCCGGGACAGGGTGTTACGGAGACCCAGTACTTC. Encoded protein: CAWDPGQGVTETQYF.

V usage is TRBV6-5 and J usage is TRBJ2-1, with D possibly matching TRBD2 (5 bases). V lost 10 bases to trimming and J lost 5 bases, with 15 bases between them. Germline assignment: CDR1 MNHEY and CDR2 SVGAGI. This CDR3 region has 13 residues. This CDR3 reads CATREGSNNEQFF. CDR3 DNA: TGTGCCACCAGAGAGGGCAGTAACAATGAGCAGTTCTTC.

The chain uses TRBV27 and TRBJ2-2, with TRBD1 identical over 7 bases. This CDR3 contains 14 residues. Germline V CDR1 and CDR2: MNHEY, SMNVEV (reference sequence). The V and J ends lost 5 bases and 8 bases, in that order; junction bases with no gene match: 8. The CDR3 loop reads CASSQYRGPGELFF. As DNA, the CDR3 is TGTGCCAGCAGTCAGTACAGGGGTCCGGGGGAGCTGTTTTTT.

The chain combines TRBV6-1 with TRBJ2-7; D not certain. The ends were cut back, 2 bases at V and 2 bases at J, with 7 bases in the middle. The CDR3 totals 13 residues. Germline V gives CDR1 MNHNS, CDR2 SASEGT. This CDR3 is CASSERSPYEQYF. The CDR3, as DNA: TGTGCCAGCAGTGAACGCAGCCCCTACGAGCAGTACTTC.

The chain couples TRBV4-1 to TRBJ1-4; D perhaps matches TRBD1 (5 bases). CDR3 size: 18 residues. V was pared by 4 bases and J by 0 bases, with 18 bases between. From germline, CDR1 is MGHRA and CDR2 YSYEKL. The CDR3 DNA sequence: TGCGCCAGCAGCCCGGGGAGGGGAGGCCCTGCAACTAATGAAAAACTGTTTTTT. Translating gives CASSPGRGGPATNEKLFF.

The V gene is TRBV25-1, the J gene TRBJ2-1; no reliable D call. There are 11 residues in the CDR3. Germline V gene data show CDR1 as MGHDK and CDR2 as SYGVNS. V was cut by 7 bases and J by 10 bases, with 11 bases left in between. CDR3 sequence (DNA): TGTGCCAGCACCGGCGCCCTCGAGCAGTTCTTC. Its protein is CASTGALEQFF.

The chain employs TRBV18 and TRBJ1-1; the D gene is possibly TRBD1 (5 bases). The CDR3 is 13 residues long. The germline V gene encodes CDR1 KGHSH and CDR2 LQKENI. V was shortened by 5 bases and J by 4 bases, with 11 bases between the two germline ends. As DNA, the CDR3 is TGTGCCAGCTCAAAACAGGTTCGCACTGAAGCTTTCTTT. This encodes CASSKQVRTEAFF.

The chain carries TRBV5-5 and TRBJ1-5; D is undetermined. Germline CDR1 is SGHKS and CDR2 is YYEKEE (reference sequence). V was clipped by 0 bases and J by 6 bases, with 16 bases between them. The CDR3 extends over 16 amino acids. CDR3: CASSLARTPGSQPQHF. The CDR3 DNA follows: TGTGCCAGCAGCTTGGCCAGGACTCCAGGCAGTCAGCCCCAGCATTTT.

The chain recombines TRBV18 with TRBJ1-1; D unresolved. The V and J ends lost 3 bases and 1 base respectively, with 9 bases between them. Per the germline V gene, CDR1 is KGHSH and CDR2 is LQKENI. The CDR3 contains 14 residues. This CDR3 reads CASSPSAGNTEAFF. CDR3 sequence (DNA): TGTGCCAGCTCACCCTCGGCGGGGAACACTGAAGCTTTCTTT.